This T cell receptor (beta chain) is from a study of cytotoxic CD8 clonotypes in ibrutinib-treated CLL. Overall study: By median roughly 72 months, 12 had progressed and approximately 15 stayed remitted; responses had been 2 complete and some 25 partial.

Study-level results: With treatment, public clonotypes, which were uncommon, either contracted or remained stable.

The length of the CDR3 is 13 residues. Germline CDR1 SNHLY, CDR2 FYNNEI. With 4 bases removed from V and 5 bases from J, the gap between germline ends came to 9 bases. Turning to this clone: What it binds is not known.

Target depth was 1 in 200,000 to 1 in 1 million T cells, about 10x per clonotype. Generated by immunoSEQ multiplex PCR, the TCRdb table keeps only in-frame clones and is missing some. The table lists hundreds of thousands of clones, just under 80% of them singletons. The chain combines TRBV2 with TRBJ2-1; maybe TRBD2 (6 bases). This clonotype was sampled from a human donor with chronic lymphocytic leukemia. Here the sequenced sample was PBMCs, taken after 12 months of ibrutinib treatment. Here the CDR3 DNA reads TGTGCCAGCAGTGGATGGAGGGACAATGAGCAGTTCTTC. As protein: CASSGWRDNEQFF.